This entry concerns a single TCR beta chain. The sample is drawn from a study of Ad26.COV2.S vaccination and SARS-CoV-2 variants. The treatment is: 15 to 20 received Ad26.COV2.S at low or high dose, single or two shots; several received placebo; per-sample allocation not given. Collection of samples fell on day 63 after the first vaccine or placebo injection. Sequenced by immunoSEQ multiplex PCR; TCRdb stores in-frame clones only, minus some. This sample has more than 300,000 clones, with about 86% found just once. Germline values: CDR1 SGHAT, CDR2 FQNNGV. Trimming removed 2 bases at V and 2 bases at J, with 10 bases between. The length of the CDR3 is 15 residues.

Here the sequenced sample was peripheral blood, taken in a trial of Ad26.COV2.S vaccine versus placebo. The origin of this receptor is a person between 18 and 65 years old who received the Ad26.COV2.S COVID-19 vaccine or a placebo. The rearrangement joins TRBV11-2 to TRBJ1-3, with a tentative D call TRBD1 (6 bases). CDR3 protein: CASSLIWGPGNTIYF. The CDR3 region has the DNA TGTGCCAGCAGCTTAATTTGGGGGCCTGGAAACACCATATATTTT.